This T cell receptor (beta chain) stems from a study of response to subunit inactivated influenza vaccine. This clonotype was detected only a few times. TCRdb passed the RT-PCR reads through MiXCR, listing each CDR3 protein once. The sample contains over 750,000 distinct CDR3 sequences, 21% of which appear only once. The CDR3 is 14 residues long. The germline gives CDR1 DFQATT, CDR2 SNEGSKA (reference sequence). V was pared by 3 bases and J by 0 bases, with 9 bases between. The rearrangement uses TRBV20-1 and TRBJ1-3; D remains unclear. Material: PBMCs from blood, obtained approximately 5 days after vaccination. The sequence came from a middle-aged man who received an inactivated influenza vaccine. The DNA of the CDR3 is TGCAGTGCTAGGGTCGGCCACTCTGGAAACACCATATATTTT. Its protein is CSARVGHSGNTIYF.